This TCR beta chain was retrieved from a study of neurological immune-mediated disorders. The germline CDR1 and CDR2 sequences are SGHRS and YFSETQ. Deletions cut 6 bases from V and 3 bases from J, with 15 bases between. The length of the CDR3 is 14 residues. As for the cDNA, it was generated by 5'RACE with 10-nucleotide random UMIs. TCRdb used MiXCR to reprocess the 5' RACE reads, holding one entry per CDR3 protein. This table holds approximately 50,000 distinct CDR3 sequences, around 4% found once. Ten or more counts support this clonotype. The sample consisted of PBMCs. This clonotype originated in a man under 40 with multiple sclerosis. V and J are TRBV5-1 and TRBJ1-1; TRBD1 is a possible D gene (5 bases). CDR3 in amino acids: CASTVEGEDTEAFF. The CDR3, as DNA: TGCGCCAGCACCGTGGAAGGGGAGGACACTGAAGCTTTCTTT.